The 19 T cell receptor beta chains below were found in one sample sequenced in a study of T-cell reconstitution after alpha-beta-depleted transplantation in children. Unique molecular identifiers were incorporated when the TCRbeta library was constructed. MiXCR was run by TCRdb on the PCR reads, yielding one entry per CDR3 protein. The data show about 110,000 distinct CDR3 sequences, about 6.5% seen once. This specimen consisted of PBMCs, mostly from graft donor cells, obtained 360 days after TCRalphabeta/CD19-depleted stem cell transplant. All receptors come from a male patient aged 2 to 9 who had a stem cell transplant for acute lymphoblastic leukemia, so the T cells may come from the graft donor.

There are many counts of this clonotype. The CDR3 nucleotides are TGCAGTGCCCCGGATGAAGCGGGCTATGGCTACACCTTC. This codes for CSAPDEAGYGYTF. The genes are TRBV20-1 and TRBJ1-2, with no clear D. The CDR3 length is 13 residues. Per germline, CDR1 DFQATT and CDR2 SNEGSKA (reference sequence). Trimming pared 6 bases from V and 4 bases from J, leaving 15 bases between.

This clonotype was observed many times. The CDR3 region has the DNA TGTGCCAGCAGCTTAGATCGCCGGGACTTCCAAGAGACCCAGTACTTC. Its protein is CASSLDRRDFQETQYF. The V gene is TRBV7-8, the J gene TRBJ2-5; tentative D call: TRBD2 (6 bases). Germline V CDR1 and CDR2: SGHVS, FQNEAQ. V was shortened by 1 base and J by 1 base, with 13 bases between the two germline ends. This CDR3 has 16 amino acids. Drawing the rest from reference TRBV7-8 and TRBJ2-5, the complete variable domain is GAGVSQSPRYKVAKRGQDVALRCDPISGHVSLFWYQQALGQGPEFLTYFQNEAQLDKSGLPSDRFFAERPEGSVSTLKIQRTQQEDSAVYLCASSLDRRDFQETQYFGPGTRLLVL.

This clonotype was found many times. The chain's CDR3 is CASSVAPGLAGDEQFF. In DNA form, the CDR3 reads TGTGCCAGCAGCGTAGCACCGGGACTAGCGGGAGATGAGCAGTTCTTC. The chain joins TRBV9 to TRBJ2-1, with 14 bases fitting TRBD2. CDR1 SGDLS and CDR2 YYNGEE come from the germline V gene. V was clipped by 0 bases and J by 8 bases; unmatched bases: 4. This CDR3 is built from 16 residues.

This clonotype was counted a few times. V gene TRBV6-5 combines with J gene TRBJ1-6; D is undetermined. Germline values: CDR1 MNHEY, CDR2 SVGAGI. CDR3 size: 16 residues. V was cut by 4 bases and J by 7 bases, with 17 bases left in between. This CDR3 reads CASSSWTSPGNSPLHF. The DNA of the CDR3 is TGTGCCAGCAGTTCTTGGACCTCTCCCGGGAATTCACCCCTCCACTTT.

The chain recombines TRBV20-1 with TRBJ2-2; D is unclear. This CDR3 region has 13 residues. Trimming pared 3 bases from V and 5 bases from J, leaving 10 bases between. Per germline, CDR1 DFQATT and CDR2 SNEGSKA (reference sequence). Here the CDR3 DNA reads TGCAGTGCTAGTGTCGGACCTACCGGGGAGCTGTTTTTT. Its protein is CSASVGPTGELFF.

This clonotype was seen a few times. The CDR3: CASAVGLSTEAFF. The CDR3 bases are TGTGCTAGTGCCGTGGGACTTAGCACTGAAGCTTTCTTT. The genes are TRBV12-5 and TRBJ1-1, with D possibly being TRBD1 (5 bases). The CDR3 is 13 residues long. The germline V gene has CDR1 LGHNT and CDR2 FRNRAP. V was pared by 7 bases and J by 4 bases, with 13 bases between.

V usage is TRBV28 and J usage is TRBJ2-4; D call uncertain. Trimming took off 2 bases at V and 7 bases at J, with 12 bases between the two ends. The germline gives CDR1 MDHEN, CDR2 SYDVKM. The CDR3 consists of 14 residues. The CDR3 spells CASSLLGHGNIQYF. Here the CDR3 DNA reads TGTGCCAGCAGTTTACTGGGCCATGGGAACATTCAGTACTTC.

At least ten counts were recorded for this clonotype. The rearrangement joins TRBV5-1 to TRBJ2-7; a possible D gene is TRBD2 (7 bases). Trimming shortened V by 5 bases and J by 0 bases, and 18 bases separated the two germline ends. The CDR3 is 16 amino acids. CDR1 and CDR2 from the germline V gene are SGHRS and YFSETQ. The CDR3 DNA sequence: TGCGCCAGCAGTGCGGGGGCGGGTTCTAGCTCCTACGAGCAGTACTTC. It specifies CASSAGAGSSSYEQYF.

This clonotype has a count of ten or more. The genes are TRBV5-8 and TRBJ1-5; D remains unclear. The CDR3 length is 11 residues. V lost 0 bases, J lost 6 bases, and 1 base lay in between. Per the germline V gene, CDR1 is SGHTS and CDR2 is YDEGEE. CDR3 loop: CASSLGQPQHF. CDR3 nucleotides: TGTGCCAGCAGCTTGGGTCAGCCCCAGCATTTT.

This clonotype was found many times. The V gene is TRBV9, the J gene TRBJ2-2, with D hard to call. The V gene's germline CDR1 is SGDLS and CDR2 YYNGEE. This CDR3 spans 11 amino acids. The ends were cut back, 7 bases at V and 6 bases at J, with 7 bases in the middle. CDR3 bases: TGTGCCAGCGATGGGGCCGGGGAGCTGTTTTTT. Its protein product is CASDGAGELFF.

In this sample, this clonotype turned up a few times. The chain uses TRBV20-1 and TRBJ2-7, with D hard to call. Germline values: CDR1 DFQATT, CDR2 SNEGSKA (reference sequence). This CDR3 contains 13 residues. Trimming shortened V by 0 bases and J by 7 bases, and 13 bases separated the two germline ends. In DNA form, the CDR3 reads TGCAGTGCTAGAGATCGAAGGTCACGGGAGCAGTACTTC. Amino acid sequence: CSARDRRSREQYF.

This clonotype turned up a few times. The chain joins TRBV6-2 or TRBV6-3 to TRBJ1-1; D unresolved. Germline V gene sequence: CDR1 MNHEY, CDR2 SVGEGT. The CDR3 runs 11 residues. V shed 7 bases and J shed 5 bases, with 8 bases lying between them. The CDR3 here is CASMRRTEAFF. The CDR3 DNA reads TGTGCCAGCATGAGGAGGACTGAAGCTTTCTTT.

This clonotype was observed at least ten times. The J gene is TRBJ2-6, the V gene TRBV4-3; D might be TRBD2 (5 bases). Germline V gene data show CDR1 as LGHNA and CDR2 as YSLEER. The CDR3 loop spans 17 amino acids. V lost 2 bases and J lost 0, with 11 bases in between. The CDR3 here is CASSQSRTLSGANVLTF. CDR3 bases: TGCGCCAGCAGCCAATCCCGGACTCTCTCTGGGGCCAACGTCCTGACTTTC.

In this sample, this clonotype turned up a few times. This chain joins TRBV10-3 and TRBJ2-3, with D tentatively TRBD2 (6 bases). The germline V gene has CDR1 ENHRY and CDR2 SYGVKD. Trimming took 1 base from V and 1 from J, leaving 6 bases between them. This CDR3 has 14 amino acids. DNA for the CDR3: TGTGCCATCAGTGAGTTAGCGGGCACAGATACGCAGTATTTT. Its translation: CAISELAGTDTQYF.

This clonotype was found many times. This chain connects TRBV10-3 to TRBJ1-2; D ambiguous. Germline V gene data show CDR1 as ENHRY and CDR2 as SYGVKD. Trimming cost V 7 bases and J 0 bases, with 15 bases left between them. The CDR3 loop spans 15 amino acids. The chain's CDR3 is CAITVGGLANYGYTF. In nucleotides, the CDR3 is TGTGCCATCACGGTCGGAGGGTTAGCTAACTATGGCTACACCTTC.

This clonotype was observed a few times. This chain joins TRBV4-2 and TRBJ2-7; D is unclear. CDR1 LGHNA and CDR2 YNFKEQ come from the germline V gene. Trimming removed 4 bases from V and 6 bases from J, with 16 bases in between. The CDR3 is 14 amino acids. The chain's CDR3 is CASSPPSRVGEQYF. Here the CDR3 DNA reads TGTGCCAGCAGCCCCCCGAGTAGGGTGGGCGAGCAGTACTTC.

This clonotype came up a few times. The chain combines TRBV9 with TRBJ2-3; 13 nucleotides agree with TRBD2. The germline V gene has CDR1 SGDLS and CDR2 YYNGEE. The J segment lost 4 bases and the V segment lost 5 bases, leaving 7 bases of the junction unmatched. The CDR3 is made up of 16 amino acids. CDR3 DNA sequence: TGTGCCAGCAGTCCCGGGACTAGCGGGGTTGCAGATACGCAGTATTTT. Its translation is CASSPGTSGVADTQYF. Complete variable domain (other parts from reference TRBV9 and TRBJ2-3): DSGVTQTPKHLITATGQRVTLRCSPRSGDLSVYWYQQSLDQGLQFLIQYYNGEERAKGNILERFSAQQFPDLHSELNLSSLELGDSALYFCASSPGTSGVADTQYFGPGTRLTVL.

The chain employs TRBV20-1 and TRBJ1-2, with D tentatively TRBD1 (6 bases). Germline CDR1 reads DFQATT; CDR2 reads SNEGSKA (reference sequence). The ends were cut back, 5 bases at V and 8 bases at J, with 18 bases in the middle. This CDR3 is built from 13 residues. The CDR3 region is CSALRQELRGYTF. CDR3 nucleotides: TGCAGTGCTCTTCGACAGGAGTTGAGGGGCTACACCTTC.

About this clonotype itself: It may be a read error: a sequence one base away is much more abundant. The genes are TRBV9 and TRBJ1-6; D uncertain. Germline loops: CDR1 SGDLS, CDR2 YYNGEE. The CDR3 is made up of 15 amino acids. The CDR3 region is CASSPMSSYNTPLHF. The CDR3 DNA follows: TGTGCCAGCAGCCCAATGAGCTCCTATAATACACCCCTCCACTTT. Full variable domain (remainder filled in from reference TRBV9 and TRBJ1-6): DSGVTQTPKHLITATGQRVTLRCSPRSGDLSVYWYQQSLDQGLQFLIQYYNGEERAKGNILERFSAQQFPDLHSELNLSSLELGDSALYFCASSPMSSYNTPLHFGNGTRLTVT.